This TCR beta chain was obtained from a study of OX40 agonist ivuxolimab in advanced cancers. Study background: Checkpoint inhibitors had been given previously to 35% to 50% of patients.

Comment on this clone: The antigen remains unidentified.

Findings of the study overall: Among some nonresponders, normalized T-cell clonal expansion was also low. Some of the lowest clonal expansion was seen in partial responders at 0.1-3.0 mg/kg.

Assay used: immunoSEQ multiplex PCR; TCRdb lists only in-frame clones, some missing. Here the sample spans some 80,000 clones, more than 80% being singletons. The CDR3 runs to 16 residues. The V end was cut by 0 bases, the J end by 0 bases, with 10 bases between. The germline V gene has CDR1 SGHRS and CDR2 YFSETQ. V is TRBV5-1 and J is TRBJ2-4, with D unresolved. The sequences come from CD4+ or CD8+ T cells sorted from blood, collected in a trial of the OX40 agonist ivuxolimab. The TCR originated in an adult with an advanced solid tumor such as melanoma, head and neck, liver or kidney cancer. The CDR3 nucleotides read TGCGCCAGCAGCTTGGATGGCGCCCTAGCCAAAAACATTCAGTACTTC. This sequence encodes CASSLDGALAKNIQYF.